Listed below are T cell receptor beta chains from one sample, sequenced in a study of long-term antiretroviral therapy in people with HIV. Libraries were prepared by immunoSEQ multiplex PCR; TCRdb keeps only in-frame clonotypes and omits some of them. The sample holds over 15,000 clones; over 70% are singletons and the top ten take roughly 15%. This specimen was unsorted PBMCs, taken 1.5 years before starting antiretroviral therapy. Every receptor here comes from a woman between 45 and 60 years old with HIV. Each CDR3 is given with its conserved first and last residue. The order of the fields is clone size, J gene, D gene, V gene, CDR3 protein, CDR3 DNA. A D gene is named only where the DNA matches it firmly. Part of the rows lack a size; the others show once, few, many or a class for expanded clones.

abundance: large
j_gene: TRBJ2-2
d_gene: NA
v_gene: TRBV10-2
CDR3aa: CASSDRGAGELFF
CDR3nt: TGCGCCAGCAGTGACAGGGGGGCCGGGGAGCTGTTTTTT

abundance: NA
j_gene: TRBJ1-1
d_gene: NA
v_gene: TRBV7-2
CDR3aa: CASSSRRGGNTEAFF
CDR3nt: TGTGCCAGCAGCTCCCGGAGGGGAGGGAACACTGAAGCTTTCTTT

abundance: once
j_gene: TRBJ1-5
d_gene: TRBD1
v_gene: TRBV2
CDR3aa: CASRRTGASHQPQHF
CDR3nt: TGTGCCAGCAGACGGACAGGGGCTTCTCATCAGCCCCAGCATTTT

abundance: NA
j_gene: TRBJ2-1
d_gene: NA
v_gene: TRBV30
CDR3aa: CAWSVRSYNEQFF
CDR3nt: TGTGCCTGGAGTGTCCGGTCCTACAATGAGCAGTTCTTC

abundance: NA
j_gene: TRBJ1-1
d_gene: NA
v_gene: TRBV5-5
CDR3aa: CASSLDPGGTEAFF
CDR3nt: TGTGCCAGCAGCTTGGATCCAGGAGGGACTGAAGCTTTCTTT

abundance: NA
j_gene: TRBJ2-3
d_gene: TRBD1
v_gene: TRBV6-1
CDR3aa: CASITGGKGTDTQYF
CDR3nt: TGTGCCAGCATTACAGGGGGTAAGGGGACAGATACGCAGTATTTT

abundance: NA
j_gene: TRBJ1-3
d_gene: NA
v_gene: TRBV12-5
CDR3aa: CASGLVASGNTIYF
CDR3nt: TGTGCTAGTGGTTTGGTAGCCAGCGGAAACACCATATATTTT

abundance: NA
j_gene: TRBJ1-2
d_gene: NA
v_gene: TRBV7-2
CDR3aa: CASSPQTNYGYTF
CDR3nt: TGTGCCAGCAGCCCACAGACTAACTATGGCTACACCTTC

abundance: NA
j_gene: TRBJ2-7
d_gene: NA
v_gene: TRBV10-3
CDR3aa: CAISESGRNYEQYF
CDR3nt: TGTGCCATCAGTGAGTCGGGACGGAACTACGAGCAGTACTTC

abundance: few
j_gene: TRBJ1-5
d_gene: TRBD1
v_gene: TRBV2
CDR3aa: CASRRTGGDQPQHF
CDR3nt: TGTGCCAGCAGGAGGACAGGGGGGGATCAGCCCCAGCATTTT

abundance: NA
j_gene: TRBJ1-4
d_gene: TRBD1
v_gene: TRBV7-3
CDR3aa: CASSLTGTVANEKLFF
CDR3nt: TGTGCCAGCAGCTTAACGGGGACAGTAGCTAATGAAAAACTGTTTTTT

abundance: NA
j_gene: TRBJ1-2
d_gene: TRBD1
v_gene: TRBV7-8
CDR3aa: CASSIVTGQGNGYTF
CDR3nt: TGTGCCAGCAGCATTGTCACGGGACAGGGGAATGGCTACACCTTC

abundance: NA
j_gene: TRBJ1-2
d_gene: TRBD1
v_gene: TRBV7-3
CDR3aa: CASSPTGVYGYTF
CDR3nt: TGTGCCAGCAGCCCGACAGGGGTCTATGGCTACACCTTC

abundance: NA
j_gene: TRBJ2-1
d_gene: TRBD1
v_gene: TRBV7-9
CDR3aa: CASSLRDSPLNEQFF
CDR3nt: TGTGCCAGCAGCTTACGGGACAGCCCCCTCAATGAGCAGTTCTTC

abundance: few
j_gene: TRBJ1-5
d_gene: TRBD1
v_gene: TRBV27
CDR3aa: CASSLAGGQGANQPQHF
CDR3nt: TGTGCCAGCAGTTTGGCTGGCGGGCAGGGGGCCAATCAGCCCCAGCATTTT

abundance: medium-sized
j_gene: TRBJ1-1
d_gene: NA
v_gene: TRBV30
CDR3aa: CAWSASRMNTEAFF
CDR3nt: TGTGCCTGGAGTGCTTCAAGAATGAACACTGAAGCTTTCTTT

abundance: NA
j_gene: TRBJ2-3
d_gene: NA
v_gene: TRBV7-9
CDR3aa: CASSFAPDTQYF
CDR3nt: TGTGCCAGCAGCTTCGCTCCAGATACGCAGTATTTT

abundance: once
j_gene: TRBJ1-1
d_gene: NA
v_gene: TRBV25-1
CDR3aa: CASSDLLSVEAFF
CDR3nt: TGTGCCAGCAGTGACTTGCTCTCTGTCGAAGCTTTCTTT

abundance: NA
j_gene: TRBJ1-2
d_gene: TRBD1
v_gene: TRBV7-2
CDR3aa: CASSPTGVYGYTF
CDR3nt: TGTGCCAGCAGCCCGACAGGGGTCTATGGCTACACCTTC

abundance: NA
j_gene: TRBJ1-6
d_gene: NA
v_gene: TRBV5-1
CDR3aa: CASSLGFKKDSPLHF
CDR3nt: TGCGCCAGCAGCTTGGGATTCAAGAAGGATTCACCCCTCCACTTT

abundance: NA
j_gene: TRBJ2-5
d_gene: TRBD2
v_gene: TRBV6-6
CDR3aa: CASTGGLAGGSETQYF
CDR3nt: TGTGCCAGCACCGGGGGACTAGCGGGGGGCTCGGAGACCCAGTACTTC

abundance: NA
j_gene: TRBJ2-7
d_gene: TRBD2
v_gene: TRBV2
CDR3aa: CASSLAPQLAGTYEQYF
CDR3nt: TGTGCCAGCAGTCTAGCCCCGCAACTAGCGGGGACCTACGAGCAGTACTTC

abundance: NA
j_gene: TRBJ1-2
d_gene: TRBD1
v_gene: TRBV5-1
CDR3aa: CASSSGTGFGYTF
CDR3nt: TGCGCCAGCAGCTCCGGGACAGGGTTTGGCTACACCTTC

abundance: NA
j_gene: TRBJ1-1
d_gene: NA
v_gene: TRBV2
CDR3aa: CASRLQVNTEAFF
CDR3nt: TGTGCCAGCAGACTACAGGTGAACACTGAAGCTTTCTTT

abundance: NA
j_gene: TRBJ2-3
d_gene: TRBD2
v_gene: TRBV14
CDR3aa: CASSQPPLAGFTDTQYF
CDR3nt: TGTGCCAGCAGCCAACCCCCCCTAGCGGGGTTCACAGATACGCAGTATTTT

abundance: NA
j_gene: TRBJ2-3
d_gene: TRBD1
v_gene: TRBV7-9
CDR3aa: CAIARDRSTDTQYF
CDR3nt: TGTGCCATCGCCCGGGACAGGAGCACAGATACGCAGTATTTT

abundance: NA
j_gene: TRBJ1-5
d_gene: NA
v_gene: TRBV19
CDR3aa: CASSRGGAWLGDQPQHF
CDR3nt: TGTGCCAGTAGTAGGGGGGGGGCTTGGCTGGGGGATCAGCCCCAGCATTTT

abundance: NA
j_gene: TRBJ1-2
d_gene: NA
v_gene: TRBV7-8
CDR3aa: CASSLAALANYGYTF
CDR3nt: TGTGCCAGCAGCTTAGCTGCGTTAGCTAACTATGGCTACACCTTC

abundance: NA
j_gene: TRBJ2-1
d_gene: TRBD2
v_gene: TRBV6-5
CDR3aa: CASTRGGLSNEQFF
CDR3nt: TGTGCCAGCACCCGGGGGGGCTTATCCAATGAGCAGTTCTTC

abundance: once
j_gene: TRBJ2-3
d_gene: NA
v_gene: TRBV15
CDR3aa: CATSREWGGTDTQYF
CDR3nt: TGTGCCACCAGCAGAGAGTGGGGGGGCACAGATACGCAGTATTTT

abundance: few
j_gene: TRBJ2-7
d_gene: NA
v_gene: TRBV5-4
CDR3aa: CASSLNGRYEQYF
CDR3nt: TGTGCCAGCAGCCTTAACGGACGGTACGAGCAGTACTTC

abundance: NA
j_gene: TRBJ2-7
d_gene: TRBD2
v_gene: TRBV13
CDR3aa: CASSWGTSGGYEQYF
CDR3nt: TGTGCCAGCAGCTGGGGGACTAGCGGGGGGTACGAGCAGTACTTC

abundance: NA
j_gene: TRBJ1-3
d_gene: NA
v_gene: TRBV10-3
CDR3aa: CAMTSGNTIYF
CDR3nt: TGTGCCATGACAAGTGGAAACACCATATATTTT

abundance: NA
j_gene: TRBJ2-7
d_gene: NA
v_gene: TRBV12-5
CDR3aa: CASADSLSYEQYF
CDR3nt: TGTGCTAGTGCTGACAGCCTCTCCTACGAGCAGTACTTC

abundance: NA
j_gene: TRBJ2-5
d_gene: NA
v_gene: TRBV14
CDR3aa: CASSQAAGGETQYF
CDR3nt: TGTGCCAGCAGCCAAGCGGCAGGGGGGGAGACCCAGTACTTC

abundance: NA
j_gene: TRBJ2-3
d_gene: TRBD2
v_gene: TRBV7-9
CDR3aa: CASSKTSVYLTDTQYF
CDR3nt: TGTGCCAGCAGCAAGACTAGCGTATATCTCACAGATACGCAGTATTTT

abundance: NA
j_gene: TRBJ2-1
d_gene: TRBD2
v_gene: TRBV5-4
CDR3aa: CASSRTSGGVNEQFF
CDR3nt: TGTGCCAGCAGCCGGACTAGCGGGGGGGTCAATGAGCAGTTCTTC

abundance: NA
j_gene: TRBJ2-1
d_gene: NA
v_gene: TRBV10-3
CDR3aa: CAIKAGSYNEQFF
CDR3nt: TGTGCCATCAAGGCCGGCTCCTACAATGAGCAGTTCTTC

abundance: NA
j_gene: TRBJ1-1
d_gene: NA
v_gene: TRBV7-2
CDR3aa: CASSLGSHLNTEAFF
CDR3nt: TGTGCCAGCAGCTTAGGGTCACACCTGAACACTGAAGCTTTCTTT

abundance: NA
j_gene: TRBJ2-3
d_gene: NA
v_gene: TRBV30
CDR3aa: CAWSVGKAGPDTQYF
CDR3nt: TGTGCCTGGAGTGTTGGGAAAGCGGGCCCAGATACGCAGTATTTT

abundance: medium-sized
j_gene: TRBJ1-5
d_gene: TRBD1
v_gene: TRBV5-1
CDR3aa: CASSRTGERDQPQHF
CDR3nt: TGCGCCAGCAGCAGAACAGGGGAGCGGGATCAGCCCCAGCATTTT

abundance: NA
j_gene: TRBJ2-3
d_gene: TRBD2
v_gene: TRBV7-2
CDR3aa: CASSLLAGGPDTQYF
CDR3nt: TGTGCCAGCAGCTTGCTAGCGGGGGGGCCAGATACGCAGTATTTT

abundance: NA
j_gene: TRBJ2-1
d_gene: TRBD1
v_gene: TRBV11-2
CDR3aa: CASSLEGGTYNEQFF
CDR3nt: TGTGCCAGCAGCTTAGAAGGGGGCACCTACAATGAGCAGTTCTTC

abundance: NA
j_gene: TRBJ2-2
d_gene: NA
v_gene: TRBV9
CDR3aa: CASSTTSTGELFF
CDR3nt: TGTGCCAGCAGTACAACTAGCACCGGGGAGCTGTTTTTT

abundance: NA
j_gene: TRBJ2-5
d_gene: TRBD2
v_gene: TRBV5-1
CDR3aa: CASSAGGTKETQYF
CDR3nt: TGCGCCAGCAGCGCGGGGGGAACCAAAGAGACCCAGTACTTC